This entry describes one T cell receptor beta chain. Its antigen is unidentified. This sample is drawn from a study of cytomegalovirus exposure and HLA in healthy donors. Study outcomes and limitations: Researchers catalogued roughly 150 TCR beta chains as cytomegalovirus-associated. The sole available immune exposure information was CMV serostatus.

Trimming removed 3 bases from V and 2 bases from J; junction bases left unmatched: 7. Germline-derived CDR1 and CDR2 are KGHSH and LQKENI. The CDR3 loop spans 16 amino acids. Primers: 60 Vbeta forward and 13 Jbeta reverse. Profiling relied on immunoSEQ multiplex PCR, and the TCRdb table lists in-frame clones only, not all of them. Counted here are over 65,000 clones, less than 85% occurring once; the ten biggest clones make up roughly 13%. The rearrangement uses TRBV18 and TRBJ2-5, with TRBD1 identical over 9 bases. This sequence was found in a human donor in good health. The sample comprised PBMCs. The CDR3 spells CASSPTPGTGQETQYF. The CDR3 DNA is TGTGCCAGCTCACCCACCCCCGGGACAGGGCAAGAGACCCAGTACTTC.